A single sample is the source of the 22 T cell receptor beta chains below, sequenced in a study of T cells in localized non-small cell lung cancer. Some clones are missing from TCRdb's copy, which holds only in-frame ones; the method was immunoSEQ multiplex PCR. The repertoire includes around 140,000 clones, roughly 90% of them detected once, and over 1.5% sits in the top ten. This sample comprised peripheral blood, obtained before any cancer treatment. These receptors were obtained from a female donor aged 60 or older with stage I lung adenocarcinoma.

The gene calls are TRBV6-6 and TRBJ1-1; weak D call: TRBD1 (6 bases). The V and J ends lost 7 bases and 4 bases respectively, with 13 bases between them. Germline V lookup: CDR1 MNHNY, CDR2 SVGAGI (reference sequence). The CDR3 loop spans 13 amino acids. The CDR3 DNA follows: TGTGCCAGCACCGAGGGGGGTCGCACTGAAGCTTTCTTT. It encodes CASTEGGRTEAFF.

The chain recombines TRBV18 with TRBJ1-2; 9 bases match TRBD1. The trim removed 5 bases at V and 0 bases at J, leaving 4 bases unmatched. Looked up from germline, CDR1 is KGHSH and CDR2 is LQKENI. The CDR3 has 15 residues. CDR3 sequence reads: CASSSGQGPNYGYTF. The DNA for the CDR3 is TGTGCCAGCTCATCTGGACAGGGGCCTAACTATGGCTACACCTTC. Full variable domain (remainder filled in from reference TRBV18 and TRBJ1-2): NAGVMQNPRHLVRRRGQEARLRCSPMKGHSHVYWYRQLPEEGLKFMVYLQKENIIDESGMPKERFSAEFPKEGPSILRIQQVVRGDSAAYFCASSSGQGPNYGYTFGSGTRLTVV.

V usage is TRBV10-2 and J usage is TRBJ1-2; D uncertain. The CDR3 runs 17 residues. In germline, CDR1 is WSHSY, CDR2 SAAADI. The ends were cut back, 0 bases at V and 0 bases at J, with 14 bases in the middle. CDR3 region: CASSESRAGGSNYGYTF. Written as DNA, the CDR3 is TGCGCCAGCAGTGAGTCGAGGGCGGGCGGATCTAACTATGGCTACACCTTC.

The chain employs TRBV7-3 and TRBJ2-1; D gene unclear. This CDR3 is 12 amino acids long. The V gene's germline CDR1 is SGHTA and CDR2 FQGTGA. Trimming removed 2 bases from V and 7 bases from J, with 6 bases in between. For the CDR3, the DNA is TGTGCCAGCAGCTTAGATGGGAATGAGCAGTTCTTC. This codes for CASSLDGNEQFF.

The V gene is TRBV2, the J gene TRBJ1-4, with TRBD1 identical over 7 bases. In germline, CDR1 is SNHLY, CDR2 FYNNEI. This CDR3 is 15 amino acids long. With V trimmed by 6 bases and J by 3 bases, 7 bases remained unmatched. The CDR3 loop reads CASRDDRVSNEKLFF. The CDR3 DNA reads TGTGCCAGCAGGGACGACAGGGTCTCTAATGAAAAACTGTTTTTT.

The chain carries TRBV5-6 and TRBJ2-1; 9 bases are shared with TRBD2. After removal of 4 bases from V and 10 bases from J, the junction contained 3 bases not matched to a gene. CDR1 is SGHDT and CDR2 is YYEEEE in the germline V gene. This CDR3 comprises 12 residues. In DNA form, the CDR3 reads TGTGCCAGCAGCACCGGACTAGCGGAGCAGTTCTTC. Translated: CASSTGLAEQFF.

This clone has only one observation. The rearrangement links TRBV11-2 to TRBJ1-1; D gene unclear. The CDR3 runs to 15 residues. Germline V gene lookup returns CDR1 SGHAT and CDR2 FQNNGV. Trimming cost V 2 bases and J 0 bases, with 10 bases left between them. CDR3 protein: CASSLMPGMNTEAFF. CDR3 bases: TGTGCCAGCAGCTTAATGCCGGGGATGAACACTGAAGCTTTCTTT.

The chain links TRBV10-3 to TRBJ2-5; D is unresolved. Per the germline V gene, CDR1 is ENHRY and CDR2 is SYGVKD. V gave up 10 bases and J gave up 5 bases, with 14 bases separating them. This CDR3 is 12 amino acids long. The CDR3 DNA is TGTGCCACCGCTGACCTCGGCGAGACCCAGTACTTC. This gives the protein CATADLGETQYF.

The J gene is TRBJ1-1, the V gene TRBV18; unclear D gene. CDR3 length: 14 residues. The germline V gene has CDR1 KGHSH and CDR2 LQKENI. V was shortened by 2 bases and J by 1 base, with 8 bases between the two germline ends. CDR3: CASSPGRGNTEAFF. The DNA for the CDR3 is TGTGCCAGCTCACCAGGTCGGGGGAACACTGAAGCTTTCTTT.

V usage is TRBV5-4 and J usage is TRBJ2-7; 11 bases agree with TRBD1. Germline V gene data show CDR1 as SGHNT and CDR2 as YYREEE (reference sequence). V lost 4 bases to trimming and J lost 6 bases; unmatched junction nucleotides: 9. This CDR3 is 15 amino acids long. The CDR3, as DNA: TGTGCCAGCAGCCCGGAACCTGGGACAGGGGGCGAGCAGTACTTC. This codes for CASSPEPGTGGEQYF.

CDR3 DNA: TGTGCCAGCAGCCGGGACAGCTCAGAGACCCAGTACTTC. As protein: CASSRDSSETQYF. The chain employs TRBV7-9 and TRBJ2-5, with 7 positions matching TRBD1. The CDR3 is 13 amino acids. The germline gives CDR1 SEHNR, CDR2 FQNEAQ (reference sequence). The junction had 4 bases not matched to a gene; V was cut back by 5 bases and J by 4 bases.

This sequence joins TRBV29-1 and TRBJ2-3; tentatively, D is TRBD2 (6 bases). V was pared by 0 bases and J by 0 bases, with 10 bases between. This CDR3 is built from 15 residues. Germline V gene lookup returns CDR1 SQVTM and CDR2 ANQGSEA. Here the CDR3 DNA reads TGCAGCGTTGAAGATCGGGAGAAAAGCACAGATACGCAGTATTTT. Translating gives CSVEDREKSTDTQYF.

V is TRBV11-3 and J is TRBJ2-7, with D perhaps TRBD1 (5 bases). The CDR3 is 13 amino acids. The V gene lost 5 bases and the J gene lost 6 bases, with 14 bases spanning the gap. The V gene's germline CDR1 is SGHNT and CDR2 YENEEA. The CDR3 coding sequence is TGTGCCAGCAGCCACTCCAGGGTAGGCGAGCAGTACTTC. Protein product: CASSHSRVGEQYF. Full variable domain (rest looked up from reference TRBV11-3 and TRBJ2-7): EAGVVQSPRYKIIEKKQPVAFWCNPISGHNTLYWYLQNLGQGPELLIRYENEEAVDDSQLPKDRFSAERLKGVDSTLKIQPAELGDSAVYLCASSHSRVGEQYFGPGTRLTVT.

V gene TRBV29-1 combines with J gene TRBJ2-4; D remains unclear. CDR1 is SQVTM and CDR2 is ANQGSEA in the germline V gene. The CDR3 covers 11 residues. V was pared by 5 bases and J by 3 bases, with 5 bases between. The CDR3 nucleotides are TGCAGCGTTACTGTCAAAAACATTCAGTACTTC. Amino acid sequence: CSVTVKNIQYF.

This chain connects TRBV4-1 to TRBJ1-2; the D is unclear. This CDR3 contains 14 residues. The V gene's germline CDR1 is MGHRA and CDR2 YSYEKL. V shed 1 base and J shed 1 base, with 7 bases lying between them. CDR3 nucleotides: TGCGCCAGCAGCCAAGGCCCCGTTAACTATGGCTACACCTTC. It is translated as CASSQGPVNYGYTF.

The chain uses TRBV30 and TRBJ2-6; a weak D match, TRBD1 (6 bases). Per germline, CDR1 GTSNPN and CDR2 SVGIG (reference sequence). V lost 4 bases and J lost 4, with 23 bases in between. The CDR3 runs to 18 residues. In DNA form, the CDR3 reads TGTGCCTGGACTTTATCGACAGGCCCTGGGGCAGGGGCCAACGTCCTGACTTTC. It specifies CAWTLSTGPGAGANVLTF.

The chain uses TRBV28 and TRBJ2-3; D gene unclear. The CDR3 is 12 amino acids. Trimming removed 3 bases at V and 3 bases at J, with 4 bases between. Per germline, CDR1 MDHEN and CDR2 SYDVKM. CDR3 in amino acids: CASSFQTDTQYF. Here the CDR3 DNA reads TGTGCCAGCAGTTTTCAAACAGATACGCAGTATTTT.

The chain employs TRBV2 and TRBJ2-5, with D uncertain. V lost 7 bases and J lost 5, with 11 bases in between. CDR3 length equals 12 residues. In germline, CDR1 is SNHLY, CDR2 FYNNEI. CDR3 protein: CASKGIGETQYF. The CDR3 region has the DNA TGTGCCAGCAAAGGAATAGGGGAGACCCAGTACTTC.

The chain links TRBV4-2 to TRBJ2-7; 10 bases agree with TRBD1. Trimming at V came to 0 bases and at J to 2 bases, leaving 4 bases not matched to a gene. Germline V lookup: CDR1 LGHNA, CDR2 YNFKEQ. The CDR3 runs to 16 residues. CDR3 amino acids: CASSQDAGTGAYEQYF. The DNA of the CDR3 is TGTGCCAGCAGCCAAGACGCCGGGACAGGGGCCTACGAGCAGTACTTC.

This rearrangement joins TRBV21-1 to TRBJ2-3; the DNA was not used to check the table's D call, TRBD2. TRBV21-1 corresponds to a pseudogene. The CDR3 length is 19 residues. CDR3 bases: TGTGCCAGCATCCACCCCCCTAGCGGGGTACAAGCTAGCACAGATACGCAGTATTTT. Encoded protein: CASIHPPSGVQASTDTQYF.

About this clone: The sample contains more than one DNA sequence encoding this CDR3. The chain uses TRBV27 and TRBJ2-7; D assignment may be TRBD1 or TRBD2 (5 bases each). The CDR3 spans 13 residues. With 3 bases removed from V and 3 bases from J, the gap between germline ends came to 9 bases. Germline CDR1 MNHEY, CDR2 SMNVEV (reference sequence). The CDR3 nucleotides are TGTGCCAGCAGTTTTGGGACCGGCTACGAGCAGTACTTC. Protein sequence: CASSFGTGYEQYF.

V usage is TRBV6-6 and J usage is TRBJ2-7, with D possibly TRBD1 on 5 matching bases. The CDR3 contains 15 residues. Per germline, CDR1 MNHNY and CDR2 SVGAGI (reference sequence). With 4 bases removed from V and 7 bases from J, the gap between germline ends came to 20 bases. DNA for the CDR3: TGTGCCAGCAGTTCACCAGACGGACAATCAAGAGAGCAGTACTTC. Translating gives CASSSPDGQSREQYF.